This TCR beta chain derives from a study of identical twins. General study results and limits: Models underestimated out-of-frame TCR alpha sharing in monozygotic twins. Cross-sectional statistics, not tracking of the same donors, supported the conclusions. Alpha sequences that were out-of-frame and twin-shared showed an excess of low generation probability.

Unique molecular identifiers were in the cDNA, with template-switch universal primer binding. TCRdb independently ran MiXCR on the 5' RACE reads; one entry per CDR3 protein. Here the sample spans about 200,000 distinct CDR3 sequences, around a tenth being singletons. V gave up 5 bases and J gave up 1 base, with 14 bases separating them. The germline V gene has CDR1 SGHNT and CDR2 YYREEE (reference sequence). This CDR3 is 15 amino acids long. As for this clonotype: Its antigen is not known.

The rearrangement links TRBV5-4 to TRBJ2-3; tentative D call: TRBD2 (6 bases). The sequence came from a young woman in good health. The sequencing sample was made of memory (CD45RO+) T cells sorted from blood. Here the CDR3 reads CASRLSGFRTDTQYF. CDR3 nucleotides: TGTGCCAGCAGACTGAGCGGGTTCCGCACAGATACGCAGTATTTT.